This T cell receptor (beta chain) emerged from a study of T cell responses to AZD1222 COVID-19 vaccine. The study's findings and limits: Compared with day 0, the breadth and depth of the Spike-specific TCR repertoire rose significantly after two doses of AZD1222.

Sequencing was performed with immunoSEQ multiplex PCR; in TCRdb, only in-frame clones are kept and a portion is missing. In the table there are 65,000 to 70,000 clones, less than 90% of which are singletons. A word on this clone: The antigen is unknown.

Germline assignment: CDR1 ENHRY and CDR2 SYGVKD. This CDR3 is 17 amino acids long. V was pared by 7 bases and J by 1 base, with 10 bases of the junction left unmatched. The gene calls are TRBV10-3 and TRBJ2-2; 9 bases map to TRBD2. The material sequenced was peripheral blood, taken 28 days after the second AZD1222 dose. This TCR was sampled from an adult who received the AZD1222 COVID-19 vaccine. The CDR3 sequence: CAITQTSGRRNTGELFF. The CDR3 nucleotides are TGTGCCATCACCCAGACTAGCGGTAGGCGGAACACCGGGGAGCTGTTTTTT.